The entry that follows covers one T cell receptor beta chain sequence. These data belong to a study of OX40 agonist ivuxolimab in advanced cancers. The CDR3 is made up of 15 amino acids. The germline gives CDR1 WNHNN, CDR2 SYGVQD (reference sequence). Unmatched junction bases numbered 10, after V lost 8 bases and J lost 4 bases. Clones were read by immunoSEQ multiplex PCR, and TCRdb kept only the in-frame ones, dropping some. The sample records 70,000 to 100,000 clones, about 89% being singletons. V and J are TRBV10-1 and TRBJ2-2, with 7 positions matching TRBD1. Specimen: CD4+ or CD8+ T cells sorted from blood, collected in a trial of the OX40 agonist ivuxolimab. This TCR came from an adult with an advanced solid tumor such as melanoma, head and neck, liver or kidney cancer. CDR3 nucleotide sequence: TGCGCCAGCGGGGACAGACTCGCGGGCACCGGGGAGCTGTTTTTT. This gives the protein CASGDRLAGTGELFF.